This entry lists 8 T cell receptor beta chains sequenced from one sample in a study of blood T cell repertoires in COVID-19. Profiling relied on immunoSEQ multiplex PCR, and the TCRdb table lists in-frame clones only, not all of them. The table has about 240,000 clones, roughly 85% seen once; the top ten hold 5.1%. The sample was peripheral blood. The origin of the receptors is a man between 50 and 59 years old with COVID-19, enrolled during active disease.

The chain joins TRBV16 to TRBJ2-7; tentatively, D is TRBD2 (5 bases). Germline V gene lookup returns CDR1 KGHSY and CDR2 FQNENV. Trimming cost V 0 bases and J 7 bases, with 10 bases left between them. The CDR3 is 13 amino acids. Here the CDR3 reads CASSQSREGEQYF. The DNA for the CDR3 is TGTGCCAGCAGCCAATCCCGAGAGGGTGAGCAGTACTTC.

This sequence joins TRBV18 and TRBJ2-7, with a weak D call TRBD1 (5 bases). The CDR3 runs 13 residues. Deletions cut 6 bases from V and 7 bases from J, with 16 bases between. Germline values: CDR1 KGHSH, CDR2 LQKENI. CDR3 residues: CASSLSTVGEQYF. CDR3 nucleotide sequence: TGTGCCAGCTCCCTTTCGACAGTAGGGGAGCAGTACTTC. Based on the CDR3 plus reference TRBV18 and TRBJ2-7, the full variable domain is NAGVMQNPRHLVRRRGQEARLRCSPMKGHSHVYWYRQLPEEGLKFMVYLQKENIIDESGMPKERFSAEFPKEGPSILRIQQVVRGDSAAYFCASSLSTVGEQYFGPGTRLTVT.

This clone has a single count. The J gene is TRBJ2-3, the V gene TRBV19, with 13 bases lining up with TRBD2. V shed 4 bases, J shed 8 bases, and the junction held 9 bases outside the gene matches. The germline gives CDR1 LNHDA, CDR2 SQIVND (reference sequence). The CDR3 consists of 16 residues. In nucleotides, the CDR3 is TGTGCCAGTAGTACCGGACTAGCGGGGGCCCTCAGTACGCAGTATTTT. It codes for CASSTGLAGALSTQYF.

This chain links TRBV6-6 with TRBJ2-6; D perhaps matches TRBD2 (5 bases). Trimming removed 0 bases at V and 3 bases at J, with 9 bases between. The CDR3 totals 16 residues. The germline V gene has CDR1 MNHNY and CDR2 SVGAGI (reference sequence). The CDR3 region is CASSYSLGFGANVLTF. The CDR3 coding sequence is TGTGCCAGCAGTTACTCACTAGGCTTTGGGGCCAACGTCCTGACTTTC.

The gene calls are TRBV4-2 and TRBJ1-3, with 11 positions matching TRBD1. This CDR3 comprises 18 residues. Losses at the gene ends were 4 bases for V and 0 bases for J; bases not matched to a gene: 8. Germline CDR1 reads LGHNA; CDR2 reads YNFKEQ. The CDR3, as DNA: TGTGCCAGCAGCCCCAAGGAGGGACAGGGGGGCTCTGGAAACACCATATATTTT. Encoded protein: CASSPKEGQGGSGNTIYF.

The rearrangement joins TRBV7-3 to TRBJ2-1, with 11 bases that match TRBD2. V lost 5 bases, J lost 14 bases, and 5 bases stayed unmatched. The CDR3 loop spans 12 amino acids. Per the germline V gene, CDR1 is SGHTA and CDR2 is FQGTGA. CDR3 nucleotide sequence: TGTGCCAGCAGCCTAGCGGGGGGCGCTGAGTTCTTC. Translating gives CASSLAGGAEFF.

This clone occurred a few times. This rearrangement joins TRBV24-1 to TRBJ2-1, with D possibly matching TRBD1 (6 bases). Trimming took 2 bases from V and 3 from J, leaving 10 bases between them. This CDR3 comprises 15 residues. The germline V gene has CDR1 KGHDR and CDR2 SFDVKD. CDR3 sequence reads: CATSDSGAYYNEQFF. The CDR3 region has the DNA TGTGCCACCAGTGATTCAGGGGCGTACTACAATGAGCAGTTCTTC.

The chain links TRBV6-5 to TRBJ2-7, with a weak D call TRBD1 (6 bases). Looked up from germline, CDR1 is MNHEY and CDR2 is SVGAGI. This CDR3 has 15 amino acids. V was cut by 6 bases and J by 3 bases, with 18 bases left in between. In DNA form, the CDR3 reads TGTGCCAGCAGGACCCTGGACAGAGAAAACTACGAGCAGTACTTC. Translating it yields CASRTLDRENYEQYF.